The 5 T cell receptor beta chains reported below all come from one sample, sequenced in a study of early stage breast cancer tumors. The data were produced by immunoSEQ multiplex PCR, yet TCRdb's version contains in-frame clones alone and is incomplete. The data show some 48,000 clones, 65% to 90% seen once. What was sequenced was blood. The receptors come from a person between 45 and 65 years old with breast cancer.

The chain recombines TRBV10-2 with TRBJ2-7, with D hard to call. V was pared by 0 bases and J by 7 bases, with 10 bases between. CDR1 and CDR2 from the germline V gene are WSHSY and SAAADI. The CDR3 has 13 residues. The CDR3 reads CASSESGVREQYF. As DNA, the CDR3 is TGCGCCAGCAGTGAGTCTGGGGTGCGGGAGCAGTACTTC.

The CDR3 sequence is CAWSVRNVIKGHKNEQFF. The CDR3 nucleotides read TGTGCCTGGAGTGTACGAAATGTTATCAAGGGGCACAAGAATGAGCAGTTCTTC. This chain joins TRBV30 and TRBJ2-1, with D possibly matching TRBD1 (5 bases). The CDR3 loop spans 18 amino acids. Trimming removed 0 bases at V and 7 bases at J, with 25 bases between. Germline V CDR1 and CDR2: GTSNPN, SVGIG (reference sequence).

This clone has more than one count but fewer than ten. This chain uses TRBV29-1 with TRBJ2-5; D is unresolved. The CDR3 sequence is 13 residues long. V lost 4 bases and J lost 5, with 14 bases in between. The V gene's germline CDR1 is SQVTM and CDR2 ANQGSEA. CDR3 protein: CSVGMGYQETQYF. The CDR3 DNA follows: TGCAGCGTTGGGATGGGTTATCAGGAGACCCAGTACTTC.

CDR3 sequence: CASSIGKLAKNIQYF. The CDR3 region has the DNA TGTGCCAGTAGTATAGGAAAACTAGCCAAAAACATTCAGTACTTC. The chain employs TRBV19 and TRBJ2-4; D ambiguous. CDR3 length equals 15 residues. The V end lost 1 base, the J end lost 0 bases, and 7 bases lay between the germline ends. The V gene's germline CDR1 is LNHDA and CDR2 SQIVND (reference sequence).

The chain recombines TRBV11-3 with TRBJ2-3, with TRBD2 matching over 8 bases. Unmatched junction bases numbered 8, after V lost 5 bases and J lost 1 base. Germline V gives CDR1 SGHNT, CDR2 YENEEA. This CDR3 has 16 amino acids. The CDR3 DNA is TGTGCCAGCAGCCCTGGACTAGCCCGGGGCACAGATACGCAGTATTTT. Amino acids: CASSPGLARGTDTQYF.